What follows describes a single T cell receptor (beta chain). This clonotype was found many times. Its antigen specificity is not known. No per-base quality is available; no much larger clone lies one base away. These data originate in a study of T-cell memory formation after mild COVID-19 (dated by TCRdb to the early 2020s). Regarding the research as a whole: TCR sequence clusters from the two donors were largely donor specific. T-cell clones expanding and contracting after mild COVID-19 in a couple of donors were tracked by longitudinal TCRalpha and TCRbeta repertoire sequencing. Two young, previously healthy adult volunteers, one female and one male, were included in the cohort. The full study reports these points: SARS-CoV-2 specificity of the second-wave clones peaking on day 37 was not confirmed. Only a couple of mild cases were covered by the study, and larger cohorts that include severe cases with pre-infection samples were considered necessary. Some responding clones were detected in pre-infection memory, which suggested that pre-existing cross-reactive memory T cells had joined the SARS-CoV-2 response. Clones that contracted from day 15 to 85 showed balanced CD4/CD8 phenotypes, whereas a second wave of clones that expanded from day 15 to 37 leaned towards CD4+. Contracting CD4+ clones turned up mainly in the CM and EM memory subsets, whereas EMRA was where CD8+ clones were enriched.

Sequenced using an Illumina NovaSeq 6000. TCRalpha and TCRbeta cDNA libraries were constructed by 5'RACE with constant-segment primers, with sample barcodes and unique molecular identifiers being introduced. Trizol reagent was used to extract RNA from every sample. The libraries were amplified in two PCR steps, and the second step added a second sample barcode and Illumina TruSeq adapters. Libraries were sequenced on an Illumina NovaSeq with 2 x 150 bp paired-end reads. Regarding the original processing steps: Reads were demultiplexed and collapsed into UMI-guided consensus sequences with migec v1.2.7. With mixcr v2.1.11, UMI consensuses were aligned to TRA and TRB V and J templates and assembled into clonotypes. A clonotype was counted as expanded or contracted only when both edgeR and NoisET called the clonotype significant, with the noise models trained on biological replicates. edgeR calls used a false discovery rate-adjusted p below 0.01 and a log2 fold-change threshold of 1. As an exploratory analysis of dynamics, PCA with hierarchical clustering was applied to max-normalized trajectories of the 1000 most abundant clonotypes. Separately sequenced CD4+ and CD8+ repertoires were used to assign the CD4 or CD8 phenotype of responding clones. TCRdb cleaned the public reads at Q25 with fastp, built clones with MiXCR and kept in-frame beta chains. Under each unique CDR3 protein, matching rows form one entry showing the most common genes and DNA. TCRdb, not the original authors, processed these V and J calls. This sample is represented by under 90,000 distinct CDR3 sequences; about 15% of them were singletons. The ten largest clones represent around 29% of the sample.

The germline ends are 24 bases apart after V is trimmed by 3 bases and J by 4 bases. From cysteine to phenylalanine, the CDR3 is 18 amino acids long. The CDR3 DNA has 54 bases and is translated from base 1. Based on the germline V gene, the CDR1 and CDR2 sequences are SGHRS and YFSETQ. Ficoll-Paque density gradient centrifugation was the method used to isolate PBMCs. The chain is encoded by TRBV5-1 joined to TRBJ2-3; the D segment is perhaps TRBD1 or TRBD2, each sharing 5 matched bases. Material for sequencing was PBMCs or a T cell subset sorted from them (not recorded which). The clonotype comes from an adult woman who had mild COVID-19 (a few samples of this study predate the infection). The sample titles of this study are shuffled in the database, so cell type and time point are left out; the donor was told from shared clones. The nucleotide sequence is given as TGCGCCAGCAGCTCCACGGGGCTGGCAGCCCACAGCCCAGATACGCAGTATTTT. This gives the protein CASSSTGLAAHSPDTQYF.